This TCR beta chain stems from a study of control samples from healthy donors and cancer patients. This clone was counted once. Measured with immunoSEQ multiplex PCR; TCRdb has only the in-frame clones, and not every one. The table includes approximately 160,000 clones, about 94% detected once. Germline CDR1 reads LNHDA; CDR2 reads SQIVND (reference sequence). This CDR3 comprises 17 residues. V was clipped by 5 bases and J by 5 bases; unmatched bases: 15. The V and J genes are TRBV19 and TRBJ1-1; the match to TRBD1 covers 9 bases. What was sequenced was blood. The sequence was obtained from a woman aged 60 to 75 in good health. CDR3 region: CASSELAFTGGRTEAFF. In DNA form, the CDR3 reads TGTGCCAGTAGTGAACTCGCGTTTACAGGGGGCCGAACTGAAGCTTTCTTT.